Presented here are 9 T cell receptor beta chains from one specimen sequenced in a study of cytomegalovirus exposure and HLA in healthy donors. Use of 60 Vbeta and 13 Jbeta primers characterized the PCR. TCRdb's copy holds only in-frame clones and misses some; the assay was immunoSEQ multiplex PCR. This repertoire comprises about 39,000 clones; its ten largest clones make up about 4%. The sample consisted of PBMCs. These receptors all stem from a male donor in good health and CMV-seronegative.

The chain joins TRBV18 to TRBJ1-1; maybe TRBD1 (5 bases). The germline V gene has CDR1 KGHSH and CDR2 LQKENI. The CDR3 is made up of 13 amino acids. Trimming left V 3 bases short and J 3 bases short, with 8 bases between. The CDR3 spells CASSPGGDTEAFF. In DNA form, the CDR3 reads TGTGCCAGCTCACCCGGGGGAGACACTGAAGCTTTCTTT.

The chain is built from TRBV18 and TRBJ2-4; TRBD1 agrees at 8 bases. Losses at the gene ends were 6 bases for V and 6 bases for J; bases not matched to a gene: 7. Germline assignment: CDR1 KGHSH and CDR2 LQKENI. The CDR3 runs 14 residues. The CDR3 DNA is TGTGCCAGCTCTCCCAGACAGGGGCTAAACATTCAGTACTTC. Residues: CASSPRQGLNIQYF.

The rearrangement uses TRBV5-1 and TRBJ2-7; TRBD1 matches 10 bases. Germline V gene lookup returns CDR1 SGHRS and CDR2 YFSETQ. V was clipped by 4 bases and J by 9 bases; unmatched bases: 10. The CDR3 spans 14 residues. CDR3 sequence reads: CASSHRDRGEGQYF. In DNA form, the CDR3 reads TGCGCCAGCAGCCACCGGGACAGGGGTGAGGGGCAGTACTTC.

The CDR3 DNA follows: TGTGCCAGCAGCTCGAGCGGACGCACAGATACGCAGTATTTT. Residues: CASSSSGRTDTQYF. The chain employs TRBV7-9 and TRBJ2-3, with D perhaps matching TRBD2 (5 bases). CDR3 length equals 14 residues. The germline V gene has CDR1 SEHNR and CDR2 FQNEAQ (reference sequence). With 4 bases removed from V and 1 base from J, the gap between germline ends came to 9 bases. The whole variable domain, filled in from reference TRBV7-9 and TRBJ2-3, reads DTGVSQNPRHKITKRGQNVTFRCDPISEHNRLYWYRQTLGQGPEFLTYFQNEAQLEKSRLLSDRFSAERPKGSFSTLEIQRTEQGDSAMYLCASSSSGRTDTQYFGPGTRLTVL.

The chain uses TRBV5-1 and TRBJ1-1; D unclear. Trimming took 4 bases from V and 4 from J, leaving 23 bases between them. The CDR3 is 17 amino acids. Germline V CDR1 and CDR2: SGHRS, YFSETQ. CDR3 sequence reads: CASSQKSLSDRGTEAFF. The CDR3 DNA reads TGCGCCAGCAGCCAAAAAAGCCTCAGCGACCGGGGCACTGAAGCTTTCTTT.

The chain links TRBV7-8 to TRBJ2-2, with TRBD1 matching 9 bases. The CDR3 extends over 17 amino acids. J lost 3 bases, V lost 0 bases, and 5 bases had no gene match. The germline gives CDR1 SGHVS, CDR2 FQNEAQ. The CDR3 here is CASSLAPTGGYTGELFF. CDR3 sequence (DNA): TGTGCCAGCAGCTTAGCCCCCACAGGGGGCTACACCGGGGAGCTGTTTTTT. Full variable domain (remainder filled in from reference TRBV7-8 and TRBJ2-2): GAGVSQSPRYKVAKRGQDVALRCDPISGHVSLFWYQQALGQGPEFLTYFQNEAQLDKSGLPSDRFFAERPEGSVSTLKIQRTQQEDSAVYLCASSLAPTGGYTGELFFGEGSRLTVL.

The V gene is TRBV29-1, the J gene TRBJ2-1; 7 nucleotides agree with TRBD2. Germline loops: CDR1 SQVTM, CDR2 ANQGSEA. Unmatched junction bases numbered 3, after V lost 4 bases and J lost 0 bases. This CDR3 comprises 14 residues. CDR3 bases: TGCAGCGTTGCACCTAGCGGCTCCTACAATGAGCAGTTCTTC. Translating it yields CSVAPSGSYNEQFF.

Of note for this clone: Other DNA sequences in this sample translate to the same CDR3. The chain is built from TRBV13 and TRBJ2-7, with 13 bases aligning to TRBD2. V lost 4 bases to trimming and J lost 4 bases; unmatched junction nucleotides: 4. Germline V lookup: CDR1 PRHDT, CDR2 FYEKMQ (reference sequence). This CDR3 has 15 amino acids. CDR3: CASSYGTSGDYEQYF. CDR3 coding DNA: TGTGCCAGCAGCTACGGGACTAGCGGGGATTACGAGCAGTACTTC.

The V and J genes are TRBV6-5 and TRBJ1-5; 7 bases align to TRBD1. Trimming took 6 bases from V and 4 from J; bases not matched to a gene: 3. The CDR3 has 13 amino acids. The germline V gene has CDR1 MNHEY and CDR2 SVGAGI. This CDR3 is CASSRGMNQPQHF. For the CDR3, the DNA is TGTGCCAGCAGCAGGGGGATGAATCAGCCCCAGCATTTT.